This T cell receptor beta chain was observed in a study of OX40 agonist ivuxolimab in advanced cancers. Libraries were prepared by immunoSEQ multiplex PCR; TCRdb keeps only in-frame clonotypes and omits some of them. This table has 50,000 or so clones, 84% appearing once. About this clone: Its antigen is not identified.

Looked up from germline, CDR1 is LNHDA and CDR2 is SQIVND (reference sequence). The CDR3 sequence is 14 residues long. Trimming removed 7 bases from V and 6 bases from J, with 16 bases in between. General observations from the study: There were, on average, more expanded clones in CD8+ T cells than in CD4+. CD4+ and CD8+ T cells in blood underwent clonal expansion by week 6 at 0.1 to 3.0 mg/kg. Partial responders treated at 0.1-3.0 mg/kg exhibited clonal expansion among the lowest measured.

Sequenced material: CD4+ or CD8+ T cells sorted from blood, taken in a trial of the OX40 agonist ivuxolimab. This TCR was sampled from an adult with an advanced solid tumor such as melanoma, head and neck, liver or kidney cancer. The rearrangement links TRBV19 to TRBJ2-1; tentatively, D is TRBD1 (5 bases). The CDR3 sequence is CASTAAPRGNEQFF. DNA of the CDR3: TGTGCCAGTACCGCAGCCCCAAGGGGCAATGAGCAGTTCTTC.